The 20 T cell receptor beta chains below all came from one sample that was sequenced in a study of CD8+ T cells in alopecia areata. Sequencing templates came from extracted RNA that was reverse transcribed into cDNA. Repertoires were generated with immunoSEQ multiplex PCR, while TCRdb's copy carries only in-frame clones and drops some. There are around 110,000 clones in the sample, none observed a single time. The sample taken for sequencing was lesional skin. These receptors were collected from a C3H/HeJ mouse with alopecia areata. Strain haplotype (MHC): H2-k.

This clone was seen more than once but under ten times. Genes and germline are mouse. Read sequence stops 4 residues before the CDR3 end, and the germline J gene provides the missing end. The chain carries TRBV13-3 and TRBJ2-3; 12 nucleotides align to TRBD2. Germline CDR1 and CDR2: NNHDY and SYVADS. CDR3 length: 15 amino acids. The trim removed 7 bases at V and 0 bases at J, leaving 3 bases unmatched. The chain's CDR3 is CASADWGGSAETLYF. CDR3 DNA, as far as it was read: TGTGCCAGCGCTGACTGGGGGGGCAGTGCAGAA.

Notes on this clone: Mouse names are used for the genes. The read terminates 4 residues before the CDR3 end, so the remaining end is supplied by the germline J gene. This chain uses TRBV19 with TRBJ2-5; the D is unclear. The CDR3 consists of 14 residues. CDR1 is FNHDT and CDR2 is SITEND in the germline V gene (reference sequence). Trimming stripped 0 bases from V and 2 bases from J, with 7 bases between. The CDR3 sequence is CASSIEHLQDTQYF. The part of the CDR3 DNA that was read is TGTGCCAGCAGTATAGAACATCTCCAAGAC. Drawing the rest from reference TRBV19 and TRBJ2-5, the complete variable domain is GGIITQTPKFLIGQEGQKLTLKCQQNFNHDTMYWYRQDSGKGLRLIYYSITENDLQKGDLSEGYDASREKKSSFSLTVTSAQKNEMAVFLCASSIEHLQDTQYFGPGTRLLVL.

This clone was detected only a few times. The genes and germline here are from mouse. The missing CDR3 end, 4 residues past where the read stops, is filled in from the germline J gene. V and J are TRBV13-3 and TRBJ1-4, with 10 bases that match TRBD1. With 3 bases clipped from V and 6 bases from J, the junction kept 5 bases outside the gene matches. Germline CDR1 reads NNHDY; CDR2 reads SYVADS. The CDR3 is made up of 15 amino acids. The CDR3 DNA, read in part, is TGTGCCAGCAGTGCCCCCGGGACAGGGGACGAA. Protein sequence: CASSAPGTGDE. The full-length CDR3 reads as CASSAPGTGDERLFF.

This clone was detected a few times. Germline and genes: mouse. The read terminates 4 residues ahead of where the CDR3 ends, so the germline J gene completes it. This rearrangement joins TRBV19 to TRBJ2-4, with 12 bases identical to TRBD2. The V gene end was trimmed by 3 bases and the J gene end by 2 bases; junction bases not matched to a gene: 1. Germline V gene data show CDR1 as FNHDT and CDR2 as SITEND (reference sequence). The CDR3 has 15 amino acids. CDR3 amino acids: CASSRTGGDQNTLYF. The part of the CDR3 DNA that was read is TGTGCCAGCAGTAGGACTGGGGGGGATCAAAAC.

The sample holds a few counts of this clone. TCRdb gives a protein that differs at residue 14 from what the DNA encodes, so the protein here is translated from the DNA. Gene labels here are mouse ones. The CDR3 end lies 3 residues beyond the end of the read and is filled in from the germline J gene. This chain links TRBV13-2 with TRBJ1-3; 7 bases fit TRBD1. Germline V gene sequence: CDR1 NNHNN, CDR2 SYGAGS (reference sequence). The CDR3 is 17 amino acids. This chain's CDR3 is CASGDAARGSSGNTLYF. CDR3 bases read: TGTGCCAGTGGTGATGCGGCCAGGGGGAGTTCTGGAAATACG.

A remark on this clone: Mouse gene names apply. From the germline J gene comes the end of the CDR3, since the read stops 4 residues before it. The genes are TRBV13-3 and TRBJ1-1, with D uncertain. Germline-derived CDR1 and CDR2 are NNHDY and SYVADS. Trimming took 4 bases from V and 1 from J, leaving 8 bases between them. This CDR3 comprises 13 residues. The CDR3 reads CASSRHRNTEVFF. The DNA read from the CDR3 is TGTGCCAGCAGTAGACACCGAAACACA.

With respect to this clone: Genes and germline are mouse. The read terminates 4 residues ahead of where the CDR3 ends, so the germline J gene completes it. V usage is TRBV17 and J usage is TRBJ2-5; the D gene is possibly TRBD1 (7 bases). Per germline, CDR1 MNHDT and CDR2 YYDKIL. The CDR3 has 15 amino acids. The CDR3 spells CASSREKGARDTQYF. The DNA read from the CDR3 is TGTGCTAGCAGTAGAGAGAAGGGGGCGAGAGAC.

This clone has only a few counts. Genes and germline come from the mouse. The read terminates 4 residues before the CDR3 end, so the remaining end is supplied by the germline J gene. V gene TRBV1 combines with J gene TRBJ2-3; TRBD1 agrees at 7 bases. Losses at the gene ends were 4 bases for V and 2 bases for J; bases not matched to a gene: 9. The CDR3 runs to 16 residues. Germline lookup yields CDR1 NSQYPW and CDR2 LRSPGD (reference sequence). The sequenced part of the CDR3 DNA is TGCACCTGCAGTGGTCCCGACAGGGTGGCTGCAGAA. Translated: CTCSGPDRVAAE. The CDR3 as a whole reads CTCSGPDRVAAETLYF.

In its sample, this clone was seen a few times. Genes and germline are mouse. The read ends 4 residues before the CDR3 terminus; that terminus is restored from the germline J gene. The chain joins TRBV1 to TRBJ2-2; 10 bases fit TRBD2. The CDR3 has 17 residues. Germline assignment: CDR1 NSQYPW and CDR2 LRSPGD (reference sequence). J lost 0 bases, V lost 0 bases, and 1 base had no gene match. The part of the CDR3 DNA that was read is TGCACCTGCAGTGCAGACTGGGGGGGCTCAAACACCGGG. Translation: CTCSADWGGSNTG. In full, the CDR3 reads CTCSADWGGSNTGQLYF.

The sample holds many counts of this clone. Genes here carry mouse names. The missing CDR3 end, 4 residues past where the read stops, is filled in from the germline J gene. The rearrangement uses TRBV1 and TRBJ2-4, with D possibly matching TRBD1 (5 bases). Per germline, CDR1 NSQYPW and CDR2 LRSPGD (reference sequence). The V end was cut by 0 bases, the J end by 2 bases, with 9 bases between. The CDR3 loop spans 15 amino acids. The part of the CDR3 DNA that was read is TGCACCTGCAGTGCAGATCGCAGGGATCAAAAC. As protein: CTCSADRRDQN. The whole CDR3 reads CTCSADRRDQNTLYF.

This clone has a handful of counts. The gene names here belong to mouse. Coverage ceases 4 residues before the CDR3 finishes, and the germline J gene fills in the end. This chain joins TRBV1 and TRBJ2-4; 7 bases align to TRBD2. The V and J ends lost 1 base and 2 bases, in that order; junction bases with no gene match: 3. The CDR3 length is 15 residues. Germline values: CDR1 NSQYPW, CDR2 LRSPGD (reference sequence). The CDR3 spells CTCSAGLGVQNTLYF. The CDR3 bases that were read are TGCACCTGCAGTGCAGGCCTGGGGGTTCAAAAC.

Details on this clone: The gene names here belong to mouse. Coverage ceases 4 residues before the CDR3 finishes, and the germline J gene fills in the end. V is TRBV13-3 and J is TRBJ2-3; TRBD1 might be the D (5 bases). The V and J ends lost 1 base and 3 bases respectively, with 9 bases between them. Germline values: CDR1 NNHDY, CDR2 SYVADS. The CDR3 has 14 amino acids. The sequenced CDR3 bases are TGTGCCAGCAGTGATCAGGAGGGGGCAGAA. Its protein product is CASSDQEGAE. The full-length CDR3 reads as CASSDQEGAETLYF.

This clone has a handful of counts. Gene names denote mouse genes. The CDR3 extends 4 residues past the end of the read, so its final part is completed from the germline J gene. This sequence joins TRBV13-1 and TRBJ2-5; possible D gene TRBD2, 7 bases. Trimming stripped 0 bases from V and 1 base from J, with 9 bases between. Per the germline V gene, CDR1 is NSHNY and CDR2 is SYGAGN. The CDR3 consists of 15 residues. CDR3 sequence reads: CASSDGGADQDTQYF. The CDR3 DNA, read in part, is TGTGCCAGCAGTGATGGGGGGGCAGACCAAGAC.

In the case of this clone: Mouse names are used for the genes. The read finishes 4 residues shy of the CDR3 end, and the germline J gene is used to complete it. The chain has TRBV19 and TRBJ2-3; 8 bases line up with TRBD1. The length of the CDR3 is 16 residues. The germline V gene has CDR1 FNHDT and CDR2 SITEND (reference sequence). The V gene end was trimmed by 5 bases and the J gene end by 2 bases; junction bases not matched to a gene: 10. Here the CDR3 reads CASSLVQGADAETLYF. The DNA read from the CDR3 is TGTGCCAGCAGCCTCGTTCAGGGGGCTGATGCAGAA.

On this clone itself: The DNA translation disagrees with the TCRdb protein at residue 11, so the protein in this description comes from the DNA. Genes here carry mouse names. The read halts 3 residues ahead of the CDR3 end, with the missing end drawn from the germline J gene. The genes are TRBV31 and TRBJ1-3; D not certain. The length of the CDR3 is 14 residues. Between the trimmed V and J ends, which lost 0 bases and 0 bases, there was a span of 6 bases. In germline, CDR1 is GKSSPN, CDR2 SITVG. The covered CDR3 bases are TGTGCCTGGAGTCTGGGGTCTTCTGGAAATACG. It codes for CAWSLGSSGNT. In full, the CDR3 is CAWSLGSSGNTLYF.

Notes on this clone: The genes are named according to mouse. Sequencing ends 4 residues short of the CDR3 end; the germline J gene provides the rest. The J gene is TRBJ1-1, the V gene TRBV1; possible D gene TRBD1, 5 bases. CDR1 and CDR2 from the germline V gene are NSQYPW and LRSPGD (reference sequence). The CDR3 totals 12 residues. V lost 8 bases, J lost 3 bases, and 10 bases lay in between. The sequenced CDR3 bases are TGCACCTGCGAAGGGGATGACACA. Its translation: CTCEGDDT. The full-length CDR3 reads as CTCEGDDTEVFF. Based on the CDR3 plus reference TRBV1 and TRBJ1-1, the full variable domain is VTLLEQNPRWRLVPRGQAVNLRCILKNSQYPWMSWYQQDLQKQLQWLFTLRSPGDKEVKSLPGADYLATRVTDTELRLQVANMSQGRTLYCTCEGDDTEVFFGKGTRLTVV.

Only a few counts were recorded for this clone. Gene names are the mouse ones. CDR3 amino acids: CTCSAVRVFSNERLFF. The DNA read from the CDR3 is TGCACCTGCAGTGCAGTCAGGGTCTTTTCCAACGAA. The chain combines TRBV1 with TRBJ1-4; D perhaps matches TRBD1 (5 bases). From the germline J gene comes the end of the CDR3, since the read stops 4 residues before it. The V end lost 1 base, the J end lost 0 bases, and 9 bases lay between the germline ends. Germline V lookup: CDR1 NSQYPW, CDR2 LRSPGD (reference sequence). This CDR3 contains 16 residues.

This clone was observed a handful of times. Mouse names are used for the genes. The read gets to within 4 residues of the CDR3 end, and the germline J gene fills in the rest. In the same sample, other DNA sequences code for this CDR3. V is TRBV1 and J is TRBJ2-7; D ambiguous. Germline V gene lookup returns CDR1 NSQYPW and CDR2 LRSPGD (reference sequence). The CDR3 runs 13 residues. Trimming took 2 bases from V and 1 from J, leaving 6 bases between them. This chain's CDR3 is CTCSATASYEQYF. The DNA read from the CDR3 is TGCACCTGCAGTGCAACAGCTTCCTAT.

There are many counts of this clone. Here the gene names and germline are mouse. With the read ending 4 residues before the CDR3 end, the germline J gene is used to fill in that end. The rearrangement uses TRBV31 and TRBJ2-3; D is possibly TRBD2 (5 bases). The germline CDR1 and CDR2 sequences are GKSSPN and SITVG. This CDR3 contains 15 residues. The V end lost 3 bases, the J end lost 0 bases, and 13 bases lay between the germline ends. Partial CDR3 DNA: TGTGCCTGGAGCCCTCTGGGTCTTAGTGCAGAA. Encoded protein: CAWSPLGLSAE. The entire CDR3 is CAWSPLGLSAETLYF.

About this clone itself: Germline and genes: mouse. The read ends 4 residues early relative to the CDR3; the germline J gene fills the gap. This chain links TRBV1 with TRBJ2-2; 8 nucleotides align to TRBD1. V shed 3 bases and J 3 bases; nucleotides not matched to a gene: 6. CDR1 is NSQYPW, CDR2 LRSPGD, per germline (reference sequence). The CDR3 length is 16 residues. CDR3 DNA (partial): TGCACCTGCAGTGCGCGGACAGGGTGGCACACCGGG. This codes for CTCSARTGWHTG. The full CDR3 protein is CTCSARTGWHTGQLYF.